The 3 T cell receptor beta chains reported below all come from one sample, sequenced in a study of blood T cell repertoires in COVID-19. This table comes from immunoSEQ multiplex PCR, and its TCRdb copy is limited to in-frame clones, with some not included. The sample consists of some 31,000 clones, around 85% of them appearing once. The material sequenced was peripheral blood. Receptors originate from a human donor with acute or convalescent COVID-19. The donor label of this sample is uncertain.

This clone was detected once. This sequence joins TRBV10-3 and TRBJ1-1; TRBD1 aligns across 7 bases. From germline, CDR1 is ENHRY and CDR2 SYGVKD. The CDR3 loop spans 14 amino acids. Unmatched junction bases numbered 4, after V lost 6 bases and J lost 0 bases. The CDR3 bases are TGTGCCATCAGAGGCGACAGGGTGAACACTGAAGCTTTCTTT. Protein sequence: CAIRGDRVNTEAFF.

The V and J genes are TRBV28 and TRBJ2-2; no reliable D call. Between the trimmed V and J ends, which lost 1 base and 4 bases, there was a span of 4 bases. The CDR3 extends over 13 amino acids. The V gene's germline CDR1 is MDHEN and CDR2 SYDVKM. CDR3 sequence (DNA): TGTGCCAGCAGTTTATCCATCACCGGGGAGCTGTTTTTT. It codes for CASSLSITGELFF.

This clone was found once. This rearrangement joins TRBV29-1 to TRBJ2-5; D is uncertain. This CDR3 spans 12 amino acids. Trimming left V 5 bases short and J 4 bases short, with 11 bases between. Germline-derived CDR1 and CDR2 are SQVTM and ANQGSEA. This CDR3 reads CSVRQAIETQYF. The CDR3 nucleotides read TGCAGCGTTCGTCAGGCGATAGAGACCCAGTACTTC.